This TCR beta chain was identified in a study of CD8+ T cells in alopecia areata. Turning to the study itself: The study gave treated patients oral tofacitinib at 5 to 10 mg twice daily.

Lesional scalp punch biopsies and peripheral blood were collected from alopecia areata patients. The CDR3 is 15 amino acids. Germline V gene data show CDR1 as KGHSH and CDR2 as LQKENI. V gave up 3 bases and J gave up 5 bases, with 13 bases separating them. Extracted from the samples, RNA was reverse transcribed into cDNA to serve as the sequencing template. Sequencing used immunoSEQ multiplex PCR; TCRdb keeps in-frame clones, though not all of them. The sample has under 300,000 clones, about 68% seen once; the top ten hold 1% to 1.5%. A single count supports this clone. The TCR comes from a human donor with alopecia areata. The chain recombines TRBV18 with TRBJ2-2; no definite D call. The sample was CD4+ T cells sorted from blood, taken at week 0. In DNA, the CDR3 is TGTGCCAGCTCACCCCCATCCCGCTCTACCGGGGAGCTGTTTTTT. This translates into CASSPPSRSTGELFF.